Only a few counts were recorded for the clone carrying this T cell receptor beta chain. The data derive from a study of blood T cell repertoires in COVID-19. Looking at the study overall: Italy, Spain and the United States were the sources of the convalescent and acute COVID-19 samples. In each case, the material was cDNA or gDNA derived from T cells, B-cell-depleted T cells, or PBMCs.

The CDR3 extends over 14 amino acids. Trimming left V 5 bases short and J 3 bases short, with 8 bases between. Germline CDR1 KGHSH, CDR2 LQKENI. Sequencing was performed with immunoSEQ multiplex PCR; in TCRdb, only in-frame clones are kept and a portion is missing. The profile covers a few hundred thousand clones, with around nine tenths appearing a single time and less than 8.5% taken by the ten largest. This clonotype originated in a woman aged 70-85 years with active or convalescent COVID-19. The sequenced material came from peripheral blood. J is TRBJ1-6 and V is TRBV18, with D hard to call. The CDR3 region is CASSGGGYNSPLHF. DNA of the CDR3: TGTGCCAGCTCAGGAGGCGGCTATAATTCACCCCTCCACTTT.